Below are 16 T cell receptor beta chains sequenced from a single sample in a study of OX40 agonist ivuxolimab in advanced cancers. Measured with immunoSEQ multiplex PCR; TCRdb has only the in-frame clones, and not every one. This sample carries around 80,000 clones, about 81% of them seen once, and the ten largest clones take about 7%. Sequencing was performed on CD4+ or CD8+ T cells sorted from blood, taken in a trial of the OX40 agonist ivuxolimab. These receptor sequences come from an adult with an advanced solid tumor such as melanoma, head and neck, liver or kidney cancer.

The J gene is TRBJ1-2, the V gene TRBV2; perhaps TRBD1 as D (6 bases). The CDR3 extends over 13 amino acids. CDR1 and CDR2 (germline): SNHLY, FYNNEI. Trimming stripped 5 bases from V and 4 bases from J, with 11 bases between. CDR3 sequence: CASSSTGIYGYTF. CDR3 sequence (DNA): TGTGCCAGCAGTTCCACAGGGATCTATGGCTACACCTTC.

The CDR3 bases are TGTGCCATCAGTGAGACCTCTTGGCCAGGGGTAGGCACTGAAGCTTTCTTT. It specifies CAISETSWPGVGTEAFF. V usage is TRBV10-3 and J usage is TRBJ1-1; tentatively, D is TRBD1 (6 bases). Germline V gene lookup returns CDR1 ENHRY and CDR2 SYGVKD. The CDR3 runs to 17 residues. Trimming pared 2 bases from V and 4 bases from J, leaving 20 bases between.

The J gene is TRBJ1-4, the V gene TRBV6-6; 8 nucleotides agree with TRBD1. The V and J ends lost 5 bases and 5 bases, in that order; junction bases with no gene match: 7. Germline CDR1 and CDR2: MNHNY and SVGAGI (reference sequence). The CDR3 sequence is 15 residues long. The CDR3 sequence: CASSPLHRGNEKLFF. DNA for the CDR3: TGTGCCAGCAGTCCGCTGCACAGGGGGAATGAAAAACTGTTTTTT.

The chain's CDR3 is CASRQGATEAFF. CDR3 coding DNA: TGTGCCAGCAGGCAGGGGGCTACTGAAGCTTTCTTT. This chain links TRBV11-3 with TRBJ1-1; 8 bases map to TRBD1. The CDR3 sequence is 12 residues long. Trimming took 6 bases from V and 5 from J; bases not matched to a gene: 2. Germline V CDR1 and CDR2: SGHNT, YENEEA.

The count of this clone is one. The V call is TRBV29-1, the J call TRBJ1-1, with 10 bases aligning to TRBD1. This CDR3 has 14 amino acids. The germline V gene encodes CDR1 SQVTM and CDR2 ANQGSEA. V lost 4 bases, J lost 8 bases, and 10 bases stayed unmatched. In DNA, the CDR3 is TGCAGCGTTGTCCGAAGCCGGGACAGGGGAGAAGCTTTCTTT. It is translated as CSVVRSRDRGEAFF.

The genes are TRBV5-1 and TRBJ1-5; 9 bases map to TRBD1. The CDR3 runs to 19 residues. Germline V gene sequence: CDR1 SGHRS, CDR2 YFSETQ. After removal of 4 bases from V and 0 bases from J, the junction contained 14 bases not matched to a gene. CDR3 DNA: TGCGCCAGCAGCCCGCGACCTACAGGGGGCACGGATAGCAATCAGCCCCAGCATTTT. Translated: CASSPRPTGGTDSNQPQHF.

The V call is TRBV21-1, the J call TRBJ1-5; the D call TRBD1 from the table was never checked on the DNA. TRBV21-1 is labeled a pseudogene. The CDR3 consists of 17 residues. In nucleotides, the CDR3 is TGTGCCAGCAGCAAATGGCCCGGACAAGCGCGAAATCAGCCCCAGCATTTT. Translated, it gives CASSKWPGQARNQPQHF.

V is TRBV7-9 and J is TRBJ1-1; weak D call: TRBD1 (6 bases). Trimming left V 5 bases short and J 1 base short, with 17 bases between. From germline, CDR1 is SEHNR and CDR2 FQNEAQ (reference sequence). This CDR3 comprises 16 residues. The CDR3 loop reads CASSASVGQPNTEAFF. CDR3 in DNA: TGTGCCAGCAGCGCGAGTGTAGGACAGCCGAACACTGAAGCTTTCTTT.

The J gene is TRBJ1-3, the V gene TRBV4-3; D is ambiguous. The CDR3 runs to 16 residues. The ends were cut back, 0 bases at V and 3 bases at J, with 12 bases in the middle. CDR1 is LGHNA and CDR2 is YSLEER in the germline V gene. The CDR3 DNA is TGCGCCAGCAGCCAAGATCTACACAGCCTTGGAAACACCATATATTTT. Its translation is CASSQDLHSLGNTIYF.

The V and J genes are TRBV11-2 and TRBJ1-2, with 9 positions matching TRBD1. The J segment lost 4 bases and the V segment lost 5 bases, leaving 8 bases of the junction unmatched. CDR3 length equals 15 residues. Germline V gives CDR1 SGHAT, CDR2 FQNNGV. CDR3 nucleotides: TGTGCCAGCAGCCAGGGACAGGGTGGGGTCTATGGCTACACCTTC. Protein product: CASSQGQGGVYGYTF.

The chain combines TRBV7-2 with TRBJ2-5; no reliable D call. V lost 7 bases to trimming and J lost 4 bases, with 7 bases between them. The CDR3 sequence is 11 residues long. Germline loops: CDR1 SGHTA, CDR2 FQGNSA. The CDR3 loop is CASTSGETQYF. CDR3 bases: TGTGCCAGCACATCGGGAGAGACCCAGTACTTC.

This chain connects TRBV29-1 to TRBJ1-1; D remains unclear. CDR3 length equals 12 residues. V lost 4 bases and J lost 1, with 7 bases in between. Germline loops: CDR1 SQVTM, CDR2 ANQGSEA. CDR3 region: CSVVWSNTEAFF. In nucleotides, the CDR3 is TGCAGCGTTGTGTGGTCGAACACTGAAGCTTTCTTT.

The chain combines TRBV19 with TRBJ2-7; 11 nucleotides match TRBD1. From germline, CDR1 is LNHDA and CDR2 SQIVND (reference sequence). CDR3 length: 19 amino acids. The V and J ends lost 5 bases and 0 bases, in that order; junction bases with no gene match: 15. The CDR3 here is CASSVYIRTGGDHSYEQYF. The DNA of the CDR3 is TGTGCCAGTAGTGTATATATTAGGACAGGGGGCGACCACTCCTACGAGCAGTACTTC.

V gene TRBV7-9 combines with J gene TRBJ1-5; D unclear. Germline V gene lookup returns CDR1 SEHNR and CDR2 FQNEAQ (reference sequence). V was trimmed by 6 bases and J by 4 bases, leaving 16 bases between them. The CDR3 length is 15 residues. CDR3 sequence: CASSPFGWDNQPQHF. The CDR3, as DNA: TGTGCCAGCAGTCCATTCGGGTGGGATAATCAGCCCCAGCATTTT. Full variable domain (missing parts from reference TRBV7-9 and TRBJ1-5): DTGVSQNPRHKITKRGQNVTFRCDPISEHNRLYWYRQTLGQGPEFLTYFQNEAQLEKSRLLSDRFSAERPKGSFSTLEIQRTEQGDSAMYLCASSPFGWDNQPQHFGDGTRLSIL.

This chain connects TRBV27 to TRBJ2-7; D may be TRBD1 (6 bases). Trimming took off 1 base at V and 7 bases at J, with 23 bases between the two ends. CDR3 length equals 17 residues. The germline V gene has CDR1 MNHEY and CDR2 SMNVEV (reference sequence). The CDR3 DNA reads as TGTGCCAGCAGTTTATTGGCATTGGGGACACGTGGCCGGGAGCAGTACTTC. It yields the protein CASSLLALGTRGREQYF.

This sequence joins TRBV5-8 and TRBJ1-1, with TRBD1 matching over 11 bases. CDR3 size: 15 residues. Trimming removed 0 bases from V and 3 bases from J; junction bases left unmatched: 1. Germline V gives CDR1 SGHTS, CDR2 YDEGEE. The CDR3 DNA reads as TGTGCCAGCAGCTTGGTGGGACAGGGGGACACTGAAGCTTTCTTT. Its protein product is CASSLVGQGDTEAFF. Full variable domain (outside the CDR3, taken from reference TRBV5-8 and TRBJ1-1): EAGVTQSPTHLIKTRGQQATLRCSPISGHTSVYWYQQALGLGLQFLLWYDEGEERNRGNFPPRFSGRQFPNYSSELNVNALELEDSALYLCASSLVGQGDTEAFFGQGTRLTVV.